This TCR beta chain emerged from a study of regulatory T cells in long-lasting Graves disease (dated by TCRdb to 2020 to 2023). With respect to the entire study: Patients with newly diagnosed Graves' disease had been on antithyroid drugs for under 3 months. Peripheral blood TCR sequencing and RNA sequencing compared persistent Graves' disease patients with newly diagnosed Graves' disease patients. The study was registered as a clinical trial and conducted in China. A total of some 35 samples underwent TCR sequencing: roughly 13 from persistent and about 20 from newly diagnosed Graves' disease patients. The full study reports these points: Persistent disease showed preferential use of TRBV28, TRBJ1-2 and TRBJ2-5, whereas newly diagnosed disease favored TRBV20-1 and TRBJ2-1. The small sample size was acknowledged by the authors as a limitation that may reduce accuracy. Because the primary lesion, thyroid tissue, could not be accessed, the study looked at peripheral blood alone. Sequencing and analysis were limited to the TCR beta chain. Compared with newly diagnosed patients, patients with persistent Graves' disease had lower TCR Shannon entropy and fewer highly expanded clones, which suggests clonal expansion. Patients with persistent disease shared more public clonotypes (about 2,900) than newly diagnosed patients did (nearly 1,000).

Library preparation employed multiplex PCR. TCRdb shows the sequencer as Illumina HiSeq 4000. iRepertoire HTBI primers and Arm-PCR amplification of CDR3 regions were used to construct TCR beta libraries. PCR products were gel purified before sequencing. Under the source paper's analysis protocol: Across samples, 55 to 80 TRBV and around 15 TRBJ segments were identified and used for gene usage analysis of CDR3 amino acid clonotypes. COPE and FqMerger were used to merge the filtered high-quality paired reads into contigs. BLAST was used to align contigs to IMGT TRBV, TRBD and TRBJ reference genes, with CDR3 defined following IMGT. Any clonotype with a frequency above 0.1% was counted as a highly expanded clone. Shannon entropy was used to measure repertoire diversity, and the Gini coefficient was used to measure V-J evenness. Clonotypes shared by more than one individual were considered public. TCRdb itself trimmed the public reads at Q25 with fastp, ran MiXCR and retained productive beta chains. When rows share a CDR3 protein, they turn into one entry using the most common DNA and genes. In this record, the V and J calls reflect TCRdb's handling and not the investigators' own analysis. This sample comprises hundreds of thousands of distinct CDR3 sequences, roughly 15% of them detected only once. The top ten clones comprise 15% to 20% of the sample.

This clonotype was observed a handful of times. Its antigen remains undetermined. Base qualities are not provided; no much larger clone lies one nucleotide away. The CDR3 numbers 13 residues from cysteine through phenylalanine. Of the read, only the CDR3 DNA is kept; its 39 bases are in frame from base 1. The junction shows trimming of 6 bases on V and 2 bases on J, plus 13 bases between the germline ends. CDR1 and CDR2, per the germline V gene (reference sequence), are DFQATT and SNEGSKA. The time point label for this specimen denotes: newly diagnosed GD, antithyroid drugs for less than 3 months. For both TCR sequencing and RNA sequencing, RNA was extracted from PBMCs in TRIzol. The diagnosis of Graves' disease followed American Thyroid Association guidelines. Patients were recruited from an endocrinology department in Xi'an, China. Each patient gave 7.5 to 10 milliliters of peripheral blood, collected in an EDTA anticoagulant tube. Ficoll Paque Plus density gradient separation was used to isolate PBMCs, and no additional T cell sorting was done. An Agilent 2100 Bioanalyzer and agarose gel were used to assess RNA quality, and a NanoDrop 2000 was used to measure RNA concentration.

These same records also appear under a second study, on T cells in Graves' hyperthyroidism and ophthalmopathy. The second investigation adds: Stable Graves' hyperthyroidism was defined as the absence of progression to ophthalmopathy over 18 months of follow-up. Hyperthyroidism patients were newly diagnosed, with disease duration under 2 months, and aged 18 to 65 years. Patients with uncontrolled infections, other autoimmune diseases, pregnancy or lactation were excluded. Diagnoses were established on the basis of clinical symptoms, serum thyroxine and TRAb, thyroid ultrasound, and orbital computed tomography. The first round of RT-PCR for the TCR CDR3 was performed with the HTBI primer set and the Qiagen OneStep RT-PCR kit. Most expanded thyroid clonotypes (frequency above 0.001) were also detected in blood, suggesting blood repertoires may reflect thyroid immune responses. In cross-validation, a model built on a 13 V-J signature told ophthalmopathy apart from stable hyperthyroidism with approximately 90% sensitivity and roughly 81% specificity, and in testing the same model reached 80%/75%. During validation, the model predicted progression to ophthalmopathy a median of approximately 7 months ahead of onset, with around 70% sensitivity and roughly 72% specificity. A discovery cohort of about 96 patients, roughly 40 with Graves' ophthalmopathy and 55 to 65 with stable Graves' hyperthyroidism, was used to find distinguishing TCR V-J signatures. Prospective prediction of ophthalmopathy was tested in an independent validation cohort of approximately 18 hyperthyroidism patients and 17 patients who later progressed to ophthalmopathy. For training and testing, the approximately 97 patients in the discovery cohort were randomly divided in a 7:3 ratio. In addition, the study compared T-cell repertoires in thyroid tissue and in blood from several Graves' hyperthyroidism patients. Once sampling was done, hyperthyroidism patients were given methimazole at a starting dose of 30 mg daily, whereas ophthalmopathy patients were given high-dose intravenous methylprednisolone. A second multiplex PCR round built the libraries, followed by size selection and purification. The libraries were sequenced on an Illumina HiSeq2000 using paired-end 100 bp reads. Raw data were processed with SOAPnuke, discarding reads with adapters, uncalled bases, mean Phred below 15, or no exact constant-primer or identifier match. COPE v1.2.5 was used to merge high-quality paired reads, and clonotypes were defined as unique nucleotide sequences. MiTCR v1.1 was used to align clonotypes to the IMGT TRBV, TRBD and TRBJ reference segments. The analysis included only V-J combinations with a frequency above 0.0001, which together covered 99.2% of the repertoires. A TCS score was defined as the ratio between F50 (clonal expansion) and ExV (chaos), using BLOSUM62-based TCRdist between CDR3 peptides within each V-J. Welch's t-statistics and random forest reduced just over 500 V-J features to some 14, which were used in a naive Bayes classifier (R e1071). No statistical method was used to set the sample size in advance, and investigators knew the group allocation. According to the paper, TCR Vbeta CDR3 sequencing was carried out on around 140 peripheral blood samples, which came from more than 40 ophthalmopathy, some 73 hyperthyroidism and approximately 17 progressor patients.

The chain is made from TRBV20-1 and TRBJ1-1, with no D gene named confidently. The sample in question was peripheral blood mononuclear cells (PBMCs), obtained at new diagnosis, from a patient treated with antithyroid drugs. The source is a young woman with Graves disease. Donor details come from another sample of the same person, matched by shared clones. The DNA is TGCAGTGCGCCGGCCCTAGAAAACACTGAAGCTTTCTTT. Its translation reads: CSAPALENTEAFF.